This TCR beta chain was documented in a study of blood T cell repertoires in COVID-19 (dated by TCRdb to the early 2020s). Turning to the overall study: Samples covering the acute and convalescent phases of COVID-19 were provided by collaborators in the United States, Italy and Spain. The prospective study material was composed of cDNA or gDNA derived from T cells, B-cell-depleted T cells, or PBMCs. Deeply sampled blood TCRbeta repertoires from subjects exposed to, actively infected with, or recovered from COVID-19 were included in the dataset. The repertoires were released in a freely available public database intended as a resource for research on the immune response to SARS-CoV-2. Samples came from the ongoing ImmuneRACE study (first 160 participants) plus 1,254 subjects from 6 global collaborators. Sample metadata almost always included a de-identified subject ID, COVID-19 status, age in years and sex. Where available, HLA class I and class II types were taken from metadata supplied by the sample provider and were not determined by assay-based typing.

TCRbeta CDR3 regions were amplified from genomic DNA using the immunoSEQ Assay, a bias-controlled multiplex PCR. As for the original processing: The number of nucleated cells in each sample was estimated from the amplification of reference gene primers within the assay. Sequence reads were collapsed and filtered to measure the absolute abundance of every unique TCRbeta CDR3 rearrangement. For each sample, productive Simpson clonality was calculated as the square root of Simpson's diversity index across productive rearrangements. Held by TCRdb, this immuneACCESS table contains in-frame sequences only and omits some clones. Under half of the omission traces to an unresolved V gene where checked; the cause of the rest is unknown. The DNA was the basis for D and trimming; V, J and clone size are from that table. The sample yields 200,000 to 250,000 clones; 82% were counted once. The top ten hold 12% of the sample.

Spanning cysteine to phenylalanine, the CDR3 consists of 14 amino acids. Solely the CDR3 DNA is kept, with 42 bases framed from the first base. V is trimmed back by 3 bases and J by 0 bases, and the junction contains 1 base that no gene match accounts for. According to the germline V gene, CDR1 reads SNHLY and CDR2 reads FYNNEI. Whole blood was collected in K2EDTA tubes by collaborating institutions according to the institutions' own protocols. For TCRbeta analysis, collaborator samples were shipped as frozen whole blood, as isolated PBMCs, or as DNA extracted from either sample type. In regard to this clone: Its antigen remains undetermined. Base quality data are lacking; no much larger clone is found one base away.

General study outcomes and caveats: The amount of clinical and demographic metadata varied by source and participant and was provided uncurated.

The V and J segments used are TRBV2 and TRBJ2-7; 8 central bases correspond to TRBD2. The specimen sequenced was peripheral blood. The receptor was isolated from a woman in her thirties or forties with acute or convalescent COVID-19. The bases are TGTGCCAGCAGTGATAGCGGGGCCTCCTACGAGCAGTACTTC. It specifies CASSDSGASYEQYF. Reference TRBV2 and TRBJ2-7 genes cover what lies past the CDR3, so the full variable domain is EPEVTQTPSHQVTQMGQEVILRCVPISNHLYFYWYRQILGQKVEFLVSFYNNEISEKSEIFDDQFSVERPDGSNFTLKIRSTKLEDSAMYFCASSDSGASYEQYFGPGTRLTVT.